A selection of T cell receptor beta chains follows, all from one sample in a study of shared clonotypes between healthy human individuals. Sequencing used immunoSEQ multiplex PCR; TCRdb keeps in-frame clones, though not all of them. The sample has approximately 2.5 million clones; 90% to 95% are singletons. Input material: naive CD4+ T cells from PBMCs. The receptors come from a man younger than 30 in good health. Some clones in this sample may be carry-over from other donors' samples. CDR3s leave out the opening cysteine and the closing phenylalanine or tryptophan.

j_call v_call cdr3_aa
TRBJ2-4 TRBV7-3 ASSLMGNRGRPEKNIQY
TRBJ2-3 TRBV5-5 ASSPTASADTQY
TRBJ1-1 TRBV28 ASSPLFTEAF
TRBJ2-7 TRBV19 ASSMVGTGTGSYEQY
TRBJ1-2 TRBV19 ASSISGFGYT
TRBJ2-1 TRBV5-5 ASSPPDSGYNEQF
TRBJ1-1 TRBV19 ASSRPEGTEAF
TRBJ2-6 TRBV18 ASSPEGRANVLT
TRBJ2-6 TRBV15 ATSRAGPLSGANVLT
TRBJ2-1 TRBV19 ASMKASGGNEQF
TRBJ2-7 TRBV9 ASSPRTSGIAEQY
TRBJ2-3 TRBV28 ASSHGGVGTDTQY
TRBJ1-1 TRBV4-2 ASSQVGRINTEAF
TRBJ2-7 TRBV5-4 ASSFLDGTSGTGEQY
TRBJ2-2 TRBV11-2 ASSLPGAANTGELF
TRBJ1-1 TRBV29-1 SVEEQQRVMAF
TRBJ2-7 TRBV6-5 ASSSPGGYEQY
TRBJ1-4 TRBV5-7 ASSLGGKLF
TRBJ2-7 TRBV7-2 ASSDRLNEQY
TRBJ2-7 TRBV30 AWSVGLAGGPYEQY
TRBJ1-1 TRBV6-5 ASSGPGATNTEAF
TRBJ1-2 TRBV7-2 ASSLLIQGKKGFT
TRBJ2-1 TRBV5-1 ASSLGQGASSGHNEQF
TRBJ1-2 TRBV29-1 SVVASSARGYT
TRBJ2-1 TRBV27 AILRKGGSYNEQF
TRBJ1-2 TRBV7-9 ASSTTFYGYT
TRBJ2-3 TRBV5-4 ASSTGLAGVTDTQY
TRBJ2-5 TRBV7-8 ASSAGTSGETQY
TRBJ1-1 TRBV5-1 ASSDGTANTEAF
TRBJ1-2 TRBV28 ASSTPGQNYGYT
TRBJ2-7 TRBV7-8 ASSSQTRGGAYEQY
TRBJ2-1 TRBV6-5 ASSADRGHEQF
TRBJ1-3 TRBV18 ASSPEGNTIY
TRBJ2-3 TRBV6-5 ASSRTDRFTDTQY
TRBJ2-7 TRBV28 ASSLYGQGRDEQY
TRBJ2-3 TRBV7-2 ASSLGGLAGGTPDTQY
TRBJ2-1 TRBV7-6 ASSFLRDTSGAYNEQF
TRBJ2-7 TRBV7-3 ASSPDRGREQY
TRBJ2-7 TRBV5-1 ASSHGTLSYEQY
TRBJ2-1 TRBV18 ASSPGAAGTYNEQF
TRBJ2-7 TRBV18 ASSPGTFYEQY
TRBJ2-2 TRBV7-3 ASSLISGNTGELF
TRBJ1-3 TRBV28 ASRQYSGNTIY
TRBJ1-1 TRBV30 AWSGDGLNTEAF
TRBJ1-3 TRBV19 ASRAGSSGNTIY